This TCR beta chain was sequenced for a study of cytomegalovirus exposure and HLA in healthy donors. Study-level findings and limits: Specific recognition of CMV antigens was confirmed in vitro for a few chains (all CMV-associated). The classifier, whose performance was assessed in both the original and validation cohorts, reportedly diagnosed cytomegalovirus status with high specificity and sensitivity. That first-cohort TCR clusters tended to co-occur in the 90 to 150 validation repertoires was found in a later analysis.

Trimming took off 3 bases at V and 6 bases at J, with 12 bases between the two ends. Germline V gene lookup returns CDR1 LNHNV and CDR2 YYDKDF (reference sequence). The length of the CDR3 is 13 residues. With regard to this clone: Its antigen is not identified.

The donors were members of the validation cohort comprising about 130 subjects, separate from the roughly 640-subject first cohort. Clones were read by immunoSEQ multiplex PCR, and TCRdb kept only the in-frame ones, dropping some. The sample includes under 250,000 clones, roughly 84% of them seen just once. The sequenced sample was PBMCs. This sequence joins TRBV15 and TRBJ2-7; perhaps TRBD1 as D (5 bases). The receptor was isolated from a woman younger than 30 in good health and CMV-seropositive. DNA for the CDR3: TGTGCCACCAGCAGGGGAAGGGGATTCGAGCAGTACTTC. It codes for CATSRGRGFEQYF.